In its sample, the clone carrying this T cell receptor beta chain was seen a few times. These data come from a study of cytomegalovirus exposure and HLA in healthy donors. V shed 6 bases and J 2 bases; nucleotides not matched to a gene: 5. The CDR3 totals 14 residues. Looked up from germline, CDR1 is LNHDA and CDR2 is SQIVND (reference sequence). Amplification used 60 Vbeta primers and 13 Jbeta primers. Profiled with immunoSEQ multiplex PCR; TCRdb holds only in-frame clones, not every one. The table has roughly 140,000 clones, around a tenth seen once. The sequence was obtained from a male donor in good health and CMV-seronegative. J is TRBJ2-3 and V is TRBV19; 7 bases agree with TRBD2. Material for sequencing was PBMCs. CDR3 nucleotide sequence: TGTGCCAGTAGCTCCGGGGGGTTCACAGATACGCAGTATTTT. Its translation: CASSSGGFTDTQYF.